In its sample, the clone carrying this TCR beta chain was seen many times. What it recognizes is unknown. The data originate from a study of identical twins. Study-wide findings and caveats: Findings depended on cross-sectional statistics rather than tracking the same donors. Invariant cells of the MAIT and iNKT types might have partly distorted the zero-insertion analyses. While abundant cord blood beta clonotypes carried fewer insertions, memory repertoires showed no such pattern.

The CDR3 contains 13 residues. Trimming left V 2 bases short and J 5 bases short, with 9 bases between. The cDNA had a unique molecular identifier and a template-switch universal primer site. TCRdb fed the 5' RACE reads into MiXCR, producing one record per CDR3 protein. The sample includes 1,800,000 or so distinct CDR3 sequences, more than 30% seen only once; the top ten take over 0.25%. The receptor comes from a newborn girl in good health. Sequencing used cord blood. The gene calls are TRBV12-3 or TRBV12-4 and TRBJ2-5; perhaps TRBD2 as D (5 bases). CDR3 protein: CASSLWEIETQYF. The CDR3 coding sequence is TGTGCCAGCAGTTTATGGGAGATTGAGACCCAGTACTTC.